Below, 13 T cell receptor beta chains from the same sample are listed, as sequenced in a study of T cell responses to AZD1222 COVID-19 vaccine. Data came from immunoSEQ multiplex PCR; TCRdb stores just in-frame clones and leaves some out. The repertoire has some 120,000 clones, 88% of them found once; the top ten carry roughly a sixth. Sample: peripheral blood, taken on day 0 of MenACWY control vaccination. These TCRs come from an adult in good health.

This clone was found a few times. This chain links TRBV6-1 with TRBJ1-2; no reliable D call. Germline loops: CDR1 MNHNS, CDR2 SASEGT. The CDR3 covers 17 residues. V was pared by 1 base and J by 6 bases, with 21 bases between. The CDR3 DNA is TGTGCCAGCAGTGAAGGTATTCGGCGAACTTACGGGGATGGCTACACCTTC. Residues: CASSEGIRRTYGDGYTF.

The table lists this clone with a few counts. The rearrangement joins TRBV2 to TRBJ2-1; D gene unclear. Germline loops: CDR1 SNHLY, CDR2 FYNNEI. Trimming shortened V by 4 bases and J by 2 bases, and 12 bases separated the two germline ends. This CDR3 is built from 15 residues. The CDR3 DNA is TGTGCCAGCAGTGGAAGGCGATCGACCTACAATGAGCAGTTCTTC. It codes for CASSGRRSTYNEQFF.

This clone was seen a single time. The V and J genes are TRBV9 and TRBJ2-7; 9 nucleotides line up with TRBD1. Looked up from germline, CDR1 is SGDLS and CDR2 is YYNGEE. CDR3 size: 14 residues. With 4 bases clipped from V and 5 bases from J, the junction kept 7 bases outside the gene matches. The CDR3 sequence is CASSQGQGMNEQYF. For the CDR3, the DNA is TGTGCCAGCAGCCAGGGACAGGGAATGAACGAGCAGTACTTC.

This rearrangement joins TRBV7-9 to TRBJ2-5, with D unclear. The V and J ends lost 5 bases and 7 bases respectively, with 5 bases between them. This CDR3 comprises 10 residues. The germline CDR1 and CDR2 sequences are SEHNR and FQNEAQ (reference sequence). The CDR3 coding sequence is TGTGCCAGCAGCGATGGGACCCAGTACTTC. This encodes CASSDGTQYF.

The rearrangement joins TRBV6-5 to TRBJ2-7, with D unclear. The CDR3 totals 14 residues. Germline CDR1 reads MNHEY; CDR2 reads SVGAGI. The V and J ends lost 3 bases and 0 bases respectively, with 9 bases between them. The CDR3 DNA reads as TGTGCCAGCAGTTATGAGGCAGTCTCCTACGAGCAGTACTTC. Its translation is CASSYEAVSYEQYF.

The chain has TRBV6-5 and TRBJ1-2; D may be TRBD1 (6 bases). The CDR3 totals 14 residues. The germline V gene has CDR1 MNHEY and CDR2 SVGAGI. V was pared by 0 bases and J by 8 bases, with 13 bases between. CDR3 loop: CASSYSNRAKGYTF. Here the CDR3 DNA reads TGTGCCAGCAGTTACTCGAACAGGGCGAAGGGCTACACCTTC.

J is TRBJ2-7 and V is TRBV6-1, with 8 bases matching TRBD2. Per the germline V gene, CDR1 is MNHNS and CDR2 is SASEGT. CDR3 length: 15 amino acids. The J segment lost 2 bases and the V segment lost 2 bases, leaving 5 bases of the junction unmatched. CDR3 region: CASSEITSGPYEQYF. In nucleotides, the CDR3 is TGTGCCAGCAGTGAAATAACTAGCGGTCCCTACGAGCAGTACTTC.

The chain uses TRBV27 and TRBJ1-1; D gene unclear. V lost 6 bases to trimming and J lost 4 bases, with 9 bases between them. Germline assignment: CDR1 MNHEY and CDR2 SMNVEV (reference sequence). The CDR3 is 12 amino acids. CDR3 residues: CASRSVGTEAFF. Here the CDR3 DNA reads TGTGCCAGCAGATCAGTGGGCACTGAAGCTTTCTTT.

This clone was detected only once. CDR3 amino acids: CASSRMGGPNEKLFF. The CDR3, as DNA: TGTGCCAGCAGTCGAATGGGGGGACCTAATGAAAAACTGTTTTTT. The genes are TRBV6-5 and TRBJ1-4, with D tentatively TRBD1 (5 bases). The CDR3 sequence is 15 residues long. Germline loops: CDR1 MNHEY, CDR2 SVGAGI. V lost 5 bases and J 3 bases, leaving 13 bases between the germline ends.

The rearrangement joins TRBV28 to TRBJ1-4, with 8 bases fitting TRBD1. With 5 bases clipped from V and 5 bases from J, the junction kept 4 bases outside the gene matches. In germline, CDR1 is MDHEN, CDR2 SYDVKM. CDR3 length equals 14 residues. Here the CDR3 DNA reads TGTGCCAGCAGTCACAGGGGGGGGAATGAAAAACTGTTTTTT. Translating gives CASSHRGGNEKLFF.

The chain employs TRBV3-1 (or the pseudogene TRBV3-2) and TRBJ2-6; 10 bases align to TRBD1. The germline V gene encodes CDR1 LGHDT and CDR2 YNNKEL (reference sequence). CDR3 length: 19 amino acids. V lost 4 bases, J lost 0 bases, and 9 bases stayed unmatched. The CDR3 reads CASSPLTGGVFSGANVLTF. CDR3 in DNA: TGTGCCAGCAGCCCTCTGACAGGGGGCGTTTTCTCTGGGGCCAACGTCCTGACTTTC.

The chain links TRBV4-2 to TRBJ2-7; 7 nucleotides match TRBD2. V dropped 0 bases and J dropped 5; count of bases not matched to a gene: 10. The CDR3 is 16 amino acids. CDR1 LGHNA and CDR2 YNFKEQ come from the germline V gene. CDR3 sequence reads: CASSQDPRGSPNEQYF. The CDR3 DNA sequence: TGTGCCAGCAGCCAAGATCCCCGCGGGAGTCCCAACGAGCAGTACTTC.

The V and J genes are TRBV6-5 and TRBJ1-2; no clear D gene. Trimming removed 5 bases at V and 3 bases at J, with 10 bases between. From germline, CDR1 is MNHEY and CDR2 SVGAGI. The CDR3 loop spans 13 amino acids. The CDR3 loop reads CASSQRVDYGYTF. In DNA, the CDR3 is TGTGCCAGCAGTCAAAGGGTTGACTATGGCTACACCTTC.